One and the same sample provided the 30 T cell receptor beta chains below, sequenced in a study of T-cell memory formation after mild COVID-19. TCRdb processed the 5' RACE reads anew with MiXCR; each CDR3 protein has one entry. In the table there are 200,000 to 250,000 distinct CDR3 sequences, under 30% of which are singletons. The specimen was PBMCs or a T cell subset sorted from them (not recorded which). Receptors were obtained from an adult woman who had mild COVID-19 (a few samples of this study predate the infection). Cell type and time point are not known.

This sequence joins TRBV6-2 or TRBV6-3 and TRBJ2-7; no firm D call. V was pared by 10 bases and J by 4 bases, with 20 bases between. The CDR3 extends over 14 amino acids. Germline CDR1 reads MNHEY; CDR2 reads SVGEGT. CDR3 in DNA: TGTGCCACCAGGACGAGACCGACACAATACGAGCAGTACTTC. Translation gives CATRTRPTQYEQYF.

CDR3 residues: CSARKAGQGAFGNQPQHF. For the CDR3, the DNA is TGCAGTGCCCGAAAAGCGGGACAGGGGGCATTTGGCAATCAGCCCCAGCATTTT. The rearrangement uses TRBV20-1 and TRBJ1-5; 12 bases line up with TRBD1. The CDR3 is 18 amino acids. V shed 6 bases, J shed 2 bases, and the junction held 14 bases outside the gene matches. Germline CDR1 reads DFQATT; CDR2 reads SNEGSKA (reference sequence).

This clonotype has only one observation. CDR3 DNA: TGCAGCGTTGCAGGGGGGGCCTATGGCTACACCTTC. Protein sequence: CSVAGGAYGYTF. The chain links TRBV29-1 to TRBJ1-2; 7 bases are a match to TRBD1. After removal of 4 bases from V and 4 bases from J, the junction contained 3 bases not matched to a gene. The CDR3 spans 12 residues. CDR1 and CDR2 (germline): SQVTM, ANQGSEA.

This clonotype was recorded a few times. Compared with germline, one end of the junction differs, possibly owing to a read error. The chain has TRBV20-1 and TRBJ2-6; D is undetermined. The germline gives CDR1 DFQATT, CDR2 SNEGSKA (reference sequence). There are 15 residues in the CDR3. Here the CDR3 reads CSAGDIGSGANVLTF. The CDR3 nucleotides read TGCAGTGCTGGAGACATTGGGTCTGGGGCCAACGTCCTGACTTTC.

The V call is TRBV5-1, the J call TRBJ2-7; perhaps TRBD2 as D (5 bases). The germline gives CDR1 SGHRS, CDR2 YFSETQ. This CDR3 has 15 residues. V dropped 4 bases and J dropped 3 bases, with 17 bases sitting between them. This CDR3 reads CASSLRQPGNYEQYF. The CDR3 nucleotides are TGCGCCAGCAGCCTCCGACAACCGGGGAACTACGAGCAGTACTTC.

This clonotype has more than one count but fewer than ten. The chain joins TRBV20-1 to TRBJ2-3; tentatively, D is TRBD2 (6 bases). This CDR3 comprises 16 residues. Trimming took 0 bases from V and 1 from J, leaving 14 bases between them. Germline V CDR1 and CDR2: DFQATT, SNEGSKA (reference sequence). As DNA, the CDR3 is TGCAGTGCTAGAGATACGGAGGGTCCTGGCACAGATACGCAGTATTTT. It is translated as CSARDTEGPGTDTQYF.

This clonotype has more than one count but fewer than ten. The CDR3 is CASSLPRPGQGLLFPYNEQFF. CDR3 DNA: TGCGCCAGCAGCTTGCCAAGGCCGGGACAGGGCCTCCTTTTCCCTTACAATGAGCAGTTCTTC. The chain has TRBV5-1 and TRBJ2-1; 9 bases line up with TRBD1. From germline, CDR1 is SGHRS and CDR2 YFSETQ. With V trimmed by 1 base and J by 4 bases, 21 bases remained unmatched. The CDR3 contains 21 residues.

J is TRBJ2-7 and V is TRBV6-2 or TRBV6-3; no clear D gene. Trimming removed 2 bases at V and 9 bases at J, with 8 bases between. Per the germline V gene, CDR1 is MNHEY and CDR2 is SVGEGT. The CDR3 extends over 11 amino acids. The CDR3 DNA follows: TGTGCCAGCAGTTACCAATCCGGGCAGTACTTC. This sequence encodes CASSYQSGQYF.

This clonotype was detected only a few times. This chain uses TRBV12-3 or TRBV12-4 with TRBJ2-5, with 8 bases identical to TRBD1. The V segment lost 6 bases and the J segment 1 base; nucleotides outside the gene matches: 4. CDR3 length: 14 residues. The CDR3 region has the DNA TGTGCCAGCAGATGGGGACAGGTCCAAGAGACCCAGTACTTC. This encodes CASRWGQVQETQYF.

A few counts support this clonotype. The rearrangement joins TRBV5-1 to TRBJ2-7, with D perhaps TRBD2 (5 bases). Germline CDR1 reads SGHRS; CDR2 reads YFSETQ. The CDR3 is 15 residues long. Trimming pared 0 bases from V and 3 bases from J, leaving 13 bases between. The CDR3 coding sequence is TGCGCCAGCAGCTTGGTAAGCGACTACCGCTACGAGCAGTACTTC. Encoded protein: CASSLVSDYRYEQYF.

CDR3 in DNA: TGCGCCAGCAGCCCCTCGAGGCTAGCGGGGCCGGGCCTAGAGACCCAGTACTTC. It specifies CASSPSRLAGPGLETQYF. The V call is TRBV5-1, the J call TRBJ2-5, with 9 bases lining up with TRBD2. Germline CDR1 and CDR2: SGHRS and YFSETQ. The V segment lost 4 bases and the J segment 4 bases; nucleotides outside the gene matches: 17. The CDR3 length is 18 residues.

CDR3 coding DNA: TGTGCCAGCAGCTTAATCAGCAGCTCCTACAATGAGCAGTTCTTC. The encoded protein is CASSLISSSYNEQFF. The chain couples TRBV7-3 to TRBJ2-1; D is undetermined. The CDR3 runs to 15 residues. Trimming left V 1 base short and J 0 bases short, with 7 bases between. Germline V gene data show CDR1 as SGHTA and CDR2 as FQGTGA.

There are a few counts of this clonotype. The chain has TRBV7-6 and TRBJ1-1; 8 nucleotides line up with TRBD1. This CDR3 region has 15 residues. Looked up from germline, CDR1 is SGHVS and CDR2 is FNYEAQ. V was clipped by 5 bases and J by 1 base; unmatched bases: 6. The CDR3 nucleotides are TGTGCCAGCAGCATGTCGACAGGGGAGAACACTGAAGCTTTCTTT. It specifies CASSMSTGENTEAFF.

The CDR3 spells CASSPWTSVSDTQYF. The CDR3 bases are TGTGCCAGCTCACCCTGGACTAGCGTGTCAGATACGCAGTATTTT. The chain is built from TRBV18 and TRBJ2-3; 9 positions agree with TRBD2. This CDR3 spans 15 amino acids. Germline loops: CDR1 KGHSH, CDR2 LQKENI. The V segment lost 3 bases and the J segment 4 bases; nucleotides outside the gene matches: 5.

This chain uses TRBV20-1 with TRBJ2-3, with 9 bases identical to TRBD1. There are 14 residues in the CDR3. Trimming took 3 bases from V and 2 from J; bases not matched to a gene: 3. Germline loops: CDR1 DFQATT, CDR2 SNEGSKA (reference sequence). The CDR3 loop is CSASGTGNTDTQYF. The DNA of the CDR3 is TGCAGTGCTAGCGGGACAGGGAACACAGATACGCAGTATTTT.

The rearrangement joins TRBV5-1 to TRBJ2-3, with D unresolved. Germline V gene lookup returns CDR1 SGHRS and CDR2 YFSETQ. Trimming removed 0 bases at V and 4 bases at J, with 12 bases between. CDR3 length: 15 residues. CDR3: CASSLEALQADTQYF. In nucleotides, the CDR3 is TGCGCCAGCAGCTTGGAGGCGCTCCAGGCAGATACGCAGTATTTT.

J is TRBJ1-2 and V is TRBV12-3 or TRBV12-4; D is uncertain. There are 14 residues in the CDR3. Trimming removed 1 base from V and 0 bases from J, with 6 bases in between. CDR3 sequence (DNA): TGTGCCAGCAGTTTAGGCACAACTAACTATGGCTACACCTTC. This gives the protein CASSLGTTNYGYTF.

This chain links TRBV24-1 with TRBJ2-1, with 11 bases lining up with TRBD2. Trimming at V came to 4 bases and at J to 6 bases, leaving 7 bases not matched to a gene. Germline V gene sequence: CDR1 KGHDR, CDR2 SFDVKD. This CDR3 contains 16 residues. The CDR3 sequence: CATSEPGTSGFNEQFF. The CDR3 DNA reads TGTGCCACCAGTGAGCCCGGGACTAGCGGTTTCAATGAGCAGTTCTTC.

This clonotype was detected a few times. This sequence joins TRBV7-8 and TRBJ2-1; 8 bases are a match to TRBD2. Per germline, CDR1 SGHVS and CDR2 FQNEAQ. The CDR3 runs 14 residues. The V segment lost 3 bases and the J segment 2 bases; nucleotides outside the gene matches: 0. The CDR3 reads CASSFSGTYNEQFF. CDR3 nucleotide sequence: TGTGCCAGCAGCTTTAGCGGGACCTACAATGAGCAGTTCTTC.

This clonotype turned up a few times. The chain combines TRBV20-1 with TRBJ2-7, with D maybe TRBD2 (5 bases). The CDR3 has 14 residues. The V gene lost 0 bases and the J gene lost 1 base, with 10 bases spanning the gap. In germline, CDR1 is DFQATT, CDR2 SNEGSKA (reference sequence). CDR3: CSARDPSNSYEQYF. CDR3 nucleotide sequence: TGCAGTGCTAGAGATCCTAGCAATTCCTACGAGCAGTACTTC.

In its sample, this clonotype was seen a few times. CDR3 amino acids: CASGRGYNEQFF. For the CDR3, the DNA is TGTGCCAGTGGCCGGGGGTACAATGAGCAGTTCTTC. The chain combines TRBV27 with TRBJ2-1; D is perhaps TRBD2 (6 bases). V shed 9 bases and J shed 4 bases, with 10 bases lying between them. This CDR3 has 12 residues. In germline, CDR1 is MNHEY, CDR2 SMNVEV (reference sequence).

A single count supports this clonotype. CDR3 sequence (DNA): TGTGCCAGCAGCTTAACGAGTTCACCCCTCCACTTT. Protein sequence: CASSLTSSPLHF. The chain uses TRBV7-9 and TRBJ1-6; D remains unclear. The CDR3 contains 12 residues. Trimming shortened V by 2 bases and J by 9 bases, and 5 bases separated the two germline ends. Germline lookup yields CDR1 SEHNR and CDR2 FQNEAQ (reference sequence).

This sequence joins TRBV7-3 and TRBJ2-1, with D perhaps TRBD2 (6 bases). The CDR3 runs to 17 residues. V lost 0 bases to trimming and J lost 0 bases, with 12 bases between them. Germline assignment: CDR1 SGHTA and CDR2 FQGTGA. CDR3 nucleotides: TGTGCCAGCAGCTTAACCTCGGGGGTAGTCTCCTACAATGAGCAGTTCTTC. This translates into CASSLTSGVVSYNEQFF. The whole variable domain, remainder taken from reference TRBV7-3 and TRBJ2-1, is GAGVSQTPSNKVTEKGKYVELRCDPISGHTALYWYRQSLGQGPEFLIYFQGTGAADDSGLPNDRFFAVRPEGSVSTLKIQRTERGDSAVYLCASSLTSGVVSYNEQFFGPGTRLTVL.

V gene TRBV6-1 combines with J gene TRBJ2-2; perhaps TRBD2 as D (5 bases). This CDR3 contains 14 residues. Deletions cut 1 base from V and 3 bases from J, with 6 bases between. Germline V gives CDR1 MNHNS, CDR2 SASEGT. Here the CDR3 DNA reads TGTGCCAGCAGTGAAGAGGACTACACCGGGGAGCTGTTTTTT. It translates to CASSEEDYTGELFF.

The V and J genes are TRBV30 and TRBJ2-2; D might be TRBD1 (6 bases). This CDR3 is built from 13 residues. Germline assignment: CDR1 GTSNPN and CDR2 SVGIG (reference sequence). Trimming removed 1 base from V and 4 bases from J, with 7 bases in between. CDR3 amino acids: CAWSEQGTGELFF. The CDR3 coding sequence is TGTGCCTGGAGTGAACAGGGCACCGGGGAGCTGTTTTTT.

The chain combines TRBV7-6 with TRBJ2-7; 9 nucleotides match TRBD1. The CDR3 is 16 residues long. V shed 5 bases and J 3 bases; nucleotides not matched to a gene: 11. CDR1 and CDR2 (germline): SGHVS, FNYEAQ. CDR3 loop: CASSPPAGQGFYEQYF. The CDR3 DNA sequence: TGTGCCAGCAGCCCTCCCGCGGGACAGGGCTTCTACGAGCAGTACTTC. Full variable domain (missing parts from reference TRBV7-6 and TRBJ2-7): GAGVSQSPRYKVTKRGQDVALRCDPISGHVSLYWYRQALGQGPEFLTYFNYEAQQDKSGLPNDRFSAERPEGSISTLTIQRTEQRDSAMYRCASSPPAGQGFYEQYFGPGTRLTVT.

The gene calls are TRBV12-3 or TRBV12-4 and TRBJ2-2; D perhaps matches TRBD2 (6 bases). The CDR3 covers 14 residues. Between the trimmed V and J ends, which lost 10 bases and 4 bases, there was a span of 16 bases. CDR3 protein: CATRSRRGTGELFF. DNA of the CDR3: TGTGCCACCCGGTCCAGGCGGGGCACCGGGGAGCTGTTTTTT.

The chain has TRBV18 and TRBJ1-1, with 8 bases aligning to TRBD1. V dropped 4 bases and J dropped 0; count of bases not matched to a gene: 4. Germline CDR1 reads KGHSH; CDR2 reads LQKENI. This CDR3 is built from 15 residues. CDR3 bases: TGTGCCAGCTCACAGACAGGGGACTTGAACACTGAAGCTTTCTTT. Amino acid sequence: CASSQTGDLNTEAFF.

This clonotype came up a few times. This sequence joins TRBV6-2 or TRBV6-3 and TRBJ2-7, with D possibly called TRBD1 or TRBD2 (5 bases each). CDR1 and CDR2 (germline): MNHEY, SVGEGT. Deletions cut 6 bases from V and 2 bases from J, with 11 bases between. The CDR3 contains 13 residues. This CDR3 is CASSGRGPYEQYF. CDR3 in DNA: TGTGCCAGCAGCGGACGGGGACCCTACGAGCAGTACTTC.

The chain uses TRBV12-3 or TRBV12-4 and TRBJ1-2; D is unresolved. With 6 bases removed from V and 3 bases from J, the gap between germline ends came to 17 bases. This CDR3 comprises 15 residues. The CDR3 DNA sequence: TGTGCCAGCAGCCGGAGGCGGGATTGGGACTATGGCTACACCTTC. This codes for CASSRRRDWDYGYTF.